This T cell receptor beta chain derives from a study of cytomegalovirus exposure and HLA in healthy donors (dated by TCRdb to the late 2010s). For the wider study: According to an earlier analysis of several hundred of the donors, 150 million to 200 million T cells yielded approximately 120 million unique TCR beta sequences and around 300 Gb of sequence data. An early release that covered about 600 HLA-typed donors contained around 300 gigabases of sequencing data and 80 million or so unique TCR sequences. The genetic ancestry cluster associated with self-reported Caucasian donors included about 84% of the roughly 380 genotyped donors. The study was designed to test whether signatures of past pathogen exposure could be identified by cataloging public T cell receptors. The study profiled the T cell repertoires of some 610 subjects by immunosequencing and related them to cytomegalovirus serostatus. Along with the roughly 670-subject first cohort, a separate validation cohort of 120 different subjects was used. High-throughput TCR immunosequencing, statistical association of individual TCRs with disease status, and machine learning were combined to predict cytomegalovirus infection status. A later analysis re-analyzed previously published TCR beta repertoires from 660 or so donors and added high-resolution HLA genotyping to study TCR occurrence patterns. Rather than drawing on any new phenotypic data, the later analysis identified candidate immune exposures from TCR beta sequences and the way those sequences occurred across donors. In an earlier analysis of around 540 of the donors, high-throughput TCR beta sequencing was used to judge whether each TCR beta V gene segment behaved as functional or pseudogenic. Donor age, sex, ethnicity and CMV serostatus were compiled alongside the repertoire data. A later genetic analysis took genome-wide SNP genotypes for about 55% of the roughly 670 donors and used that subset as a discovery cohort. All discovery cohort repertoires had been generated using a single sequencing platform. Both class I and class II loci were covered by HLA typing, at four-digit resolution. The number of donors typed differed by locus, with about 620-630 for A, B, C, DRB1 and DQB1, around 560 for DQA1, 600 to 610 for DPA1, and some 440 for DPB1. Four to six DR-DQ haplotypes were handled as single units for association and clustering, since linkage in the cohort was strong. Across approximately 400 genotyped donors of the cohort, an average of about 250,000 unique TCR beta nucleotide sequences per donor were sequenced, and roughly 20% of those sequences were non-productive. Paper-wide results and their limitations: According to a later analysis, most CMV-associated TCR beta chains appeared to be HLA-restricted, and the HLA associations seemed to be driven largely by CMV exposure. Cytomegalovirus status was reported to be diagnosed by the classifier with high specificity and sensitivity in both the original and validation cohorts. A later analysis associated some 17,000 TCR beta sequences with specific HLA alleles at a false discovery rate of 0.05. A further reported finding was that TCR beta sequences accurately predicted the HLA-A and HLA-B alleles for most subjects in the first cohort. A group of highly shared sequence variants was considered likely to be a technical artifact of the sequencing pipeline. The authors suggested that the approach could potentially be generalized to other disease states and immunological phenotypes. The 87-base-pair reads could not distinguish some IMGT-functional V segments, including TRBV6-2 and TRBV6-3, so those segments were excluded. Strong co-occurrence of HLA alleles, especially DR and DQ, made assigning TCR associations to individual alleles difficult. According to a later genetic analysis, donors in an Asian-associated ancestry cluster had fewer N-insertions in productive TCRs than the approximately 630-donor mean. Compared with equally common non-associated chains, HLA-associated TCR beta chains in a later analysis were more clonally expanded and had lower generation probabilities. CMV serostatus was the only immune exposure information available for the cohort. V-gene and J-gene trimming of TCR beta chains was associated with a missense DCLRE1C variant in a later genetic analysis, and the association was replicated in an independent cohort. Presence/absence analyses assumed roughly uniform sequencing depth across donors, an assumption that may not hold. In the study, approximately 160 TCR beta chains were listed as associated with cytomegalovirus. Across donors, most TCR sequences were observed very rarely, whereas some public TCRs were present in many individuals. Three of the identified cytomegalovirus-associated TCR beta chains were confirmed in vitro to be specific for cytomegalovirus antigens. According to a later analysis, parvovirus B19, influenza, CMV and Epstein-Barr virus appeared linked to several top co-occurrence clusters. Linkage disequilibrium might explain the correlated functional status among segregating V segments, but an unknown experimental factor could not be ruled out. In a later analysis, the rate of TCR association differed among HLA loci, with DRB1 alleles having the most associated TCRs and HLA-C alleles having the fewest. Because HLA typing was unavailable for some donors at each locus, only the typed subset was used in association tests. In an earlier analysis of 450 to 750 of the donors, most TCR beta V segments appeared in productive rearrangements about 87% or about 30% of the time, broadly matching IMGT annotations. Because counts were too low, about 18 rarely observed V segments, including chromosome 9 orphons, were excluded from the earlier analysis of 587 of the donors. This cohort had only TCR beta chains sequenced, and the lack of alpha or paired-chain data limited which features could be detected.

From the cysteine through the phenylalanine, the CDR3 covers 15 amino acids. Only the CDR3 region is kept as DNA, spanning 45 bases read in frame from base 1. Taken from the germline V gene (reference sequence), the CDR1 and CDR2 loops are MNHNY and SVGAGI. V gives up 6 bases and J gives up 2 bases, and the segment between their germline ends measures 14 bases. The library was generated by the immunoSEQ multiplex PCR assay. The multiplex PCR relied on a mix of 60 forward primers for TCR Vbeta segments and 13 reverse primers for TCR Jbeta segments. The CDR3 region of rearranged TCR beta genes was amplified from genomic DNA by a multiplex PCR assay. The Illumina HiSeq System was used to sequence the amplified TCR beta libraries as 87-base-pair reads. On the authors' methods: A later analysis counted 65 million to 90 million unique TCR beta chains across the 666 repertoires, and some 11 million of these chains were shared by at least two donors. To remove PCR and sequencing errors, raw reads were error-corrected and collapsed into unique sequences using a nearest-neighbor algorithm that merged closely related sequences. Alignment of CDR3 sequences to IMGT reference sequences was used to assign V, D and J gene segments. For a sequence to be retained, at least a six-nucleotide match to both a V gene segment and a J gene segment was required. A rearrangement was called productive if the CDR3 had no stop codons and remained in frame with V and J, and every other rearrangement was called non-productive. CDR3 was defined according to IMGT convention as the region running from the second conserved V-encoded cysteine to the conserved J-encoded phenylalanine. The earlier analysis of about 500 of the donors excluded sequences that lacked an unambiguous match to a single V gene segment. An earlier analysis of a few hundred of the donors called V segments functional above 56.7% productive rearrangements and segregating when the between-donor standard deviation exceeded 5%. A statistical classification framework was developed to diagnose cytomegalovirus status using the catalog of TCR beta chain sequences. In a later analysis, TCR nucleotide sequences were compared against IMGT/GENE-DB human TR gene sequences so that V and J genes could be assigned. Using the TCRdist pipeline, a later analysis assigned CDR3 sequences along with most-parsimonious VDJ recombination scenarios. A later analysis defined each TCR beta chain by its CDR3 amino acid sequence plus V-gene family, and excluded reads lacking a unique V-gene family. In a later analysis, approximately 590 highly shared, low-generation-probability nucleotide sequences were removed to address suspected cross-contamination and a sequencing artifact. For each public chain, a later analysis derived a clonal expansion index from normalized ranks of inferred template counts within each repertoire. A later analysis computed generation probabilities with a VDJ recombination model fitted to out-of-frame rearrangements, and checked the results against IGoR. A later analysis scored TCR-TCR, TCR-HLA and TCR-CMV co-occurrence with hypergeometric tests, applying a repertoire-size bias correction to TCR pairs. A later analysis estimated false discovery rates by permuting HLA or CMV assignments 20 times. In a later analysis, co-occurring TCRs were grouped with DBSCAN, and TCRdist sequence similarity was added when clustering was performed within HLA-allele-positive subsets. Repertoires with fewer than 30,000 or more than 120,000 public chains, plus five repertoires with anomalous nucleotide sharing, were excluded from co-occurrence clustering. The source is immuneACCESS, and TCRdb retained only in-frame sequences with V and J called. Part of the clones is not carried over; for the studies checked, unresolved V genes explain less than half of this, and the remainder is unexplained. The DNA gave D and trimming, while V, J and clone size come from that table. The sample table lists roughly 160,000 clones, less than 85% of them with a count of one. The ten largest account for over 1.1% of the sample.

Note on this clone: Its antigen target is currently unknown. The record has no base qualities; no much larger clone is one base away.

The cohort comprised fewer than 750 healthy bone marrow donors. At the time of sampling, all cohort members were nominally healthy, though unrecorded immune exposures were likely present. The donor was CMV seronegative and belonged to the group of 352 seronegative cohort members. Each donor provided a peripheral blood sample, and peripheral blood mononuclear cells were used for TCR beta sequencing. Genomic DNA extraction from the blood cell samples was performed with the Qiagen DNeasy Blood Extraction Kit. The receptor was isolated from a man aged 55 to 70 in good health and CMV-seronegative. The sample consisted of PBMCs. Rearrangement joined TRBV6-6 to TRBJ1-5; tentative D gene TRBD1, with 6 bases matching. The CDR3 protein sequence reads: CASSPGTSRNQPQHF. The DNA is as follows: TGTGCCAGCAGCCCAGGGACATCCCGCAATCAGCCCCAGCATTTT.